This TCR beta chain was profiled in a study of shared clonotypes between healthy human individuals (dated by TCRdb to 2018 to 2020). Regarding the research as a whole: Three men and a couple of women, aged 18 to 49 years, made up the cohort. The study deeply sequenced blood TCR repertoires of five healthy adults to estimate repertoire size and the extent of clonotype sharing between individuals. Each donor's leukapheresis produced roughly between roughly 0.94 and 9.5 billion PBMCs. To increase sequencing depth and limit assay-specific biases, TCR repertoire library preparation and sequencing were carried out by different laboratories using diverse techniques. For each donor, three plates each were used for CD4 naive and CD4 memory, two plates were used for CD8 naive, and one plate was used for CD8 memory.

Study-level results and caveats: Sampling was limited to blood, and TCR repertoires in tissue likely differ from TCR repertoires in blood. Estimated clonotype richness was generally larger for naive than for memory subsets. Because the study included only a small number of donors, the genetic and exposure-history diversity represented was limited. Clonotypes shared by all four sorted-subset donors showed higher generation probabilities than non-shared clonotypes. Rarefaction of sorted-subset datasets indicated incomplete sequencing despite the large sequencing depth. When a few donors were compared, the shared fraction of clonotypes was 5% to 6.5% for naive CD4, 3% to 4% for naive CD8, about 2.4% for memory CD4, and 0.4% for memory CD8. Pairwise subsampling led to the expectation that sequencing depth would affect the degree of clonotype sharing among donors.

The CDR3 spans 16 residues, from the cysteine through the phenylalanine. The CDR3 DNA has 48 bases and is translated from base 1. A distance of 9 bases separates the germline ends of V and J, which lose 1 base and 2 bases respectively. CDR1 LGHNA and CDR2 YNFKEQ were looked up in the germline V gene. In the case of this clone: Which antigen it targets is not known. No quality values exist for individual bases; no much larger clone is one base distant.

Healthy HIV-negative adults with no recently reported acute infections or vaccinations were included as donors. All donors were Caucasian adults living in Nashville, Tennessee, USA. Magnetic negative selection was used to enrich CD4+ T cells, after which naive cells were positively selected on CD45RA and the negative fraction became the memory subset. Blood was collected by leukapheresis, and PBMCs were isolated by Ficoll-Histopaque density gradient centrifugation and then cryopreserved in liquid nitrogen vapor phase. Purity and quantity of every magnetically sorted T cell population were checked by analytical flow cytometry. Each sorted fraction had its genomic DNA isolated and then quantified by UV absorbance on a Nanodrop 2000c. Using the deep immunoSEQ assay, TCR CDR3 regions were amplified from genomic DNA by multiplex PCR. Extracted genomic DNA from each cell subset was distributed evenly across all wells of several immunoSEQ 96-well plates, and each plate was treated as a replicate. For sorted subsets, each replicate PCR was loaded with roughly 190 ng genomic DNA, equivalent to 30,000 or so T cell genomes. The purified libraries were quantified using a Qubit 3.0 fluorometer, sized with a Bioanalyzer 2100, and then quantified again using the KAPA Library Quantification kit. Every immunoSEQ 96-well plate was sequenced on a separate single-read 150-cycle Illumina NextSeq 550 flow cell. Turning to the authors' computational methods: Because the immunoSEQ output held only junctional sequences and lacked quality scores, the filtering could not match the filtering applied to full-length reads. To assign V/J genes and CDR3, sequences were annotated against IMGT germline references using PyIR, a Python wrapper for IgBLAST v1.9. Reads were removed for weak V/J assignments (E-value above 1e-6), missing CDR3, stop codons, out-of-frame junctions, or ambiguous translated residues. V3J clonotypes were defined by identical inferred V gene, J gene, and CDR3 amino acid sequence. To compute the percentage overlap between repertoires, the number of shared unique clonotypes was divided by the size of the smaller repertoire. RTK rarefaction, the Chao1 estimator, and Recon v2.1 estimates of unobserved clonotypes were used to assess repertoire richness. For all TCRbeta clonotypes obtained by the gDNA method from a handful of donors, generation probabilities were computed with OLGA. What TCRdb holds here is the immuneACCESS table cut down to in-frame rearrangements. Part of the clones is not present; checked against another copy, under half of the missing clones reflect an unresolved V gene, and the others are unexplained. The D gene and trimming were derived from the DNA, and the V and J assignments and clone size from that table. The sample table records some 1.1 million clones; 60% to 80% of these occur just once. 0.89% of the sample is taken by the ten largest.

Input material: memory CD4+ T cells from PBMCs. The cell subset or site label on this specimen signifies: CD45RA-negative fraction. The chain employs TRBV4-2 and TRBJ2-6; the D gene is perhaps TRBD2, from 5 matching bases. The sequence was obtained from a man aged 18-30 years in good health. Some clones in this sample may be carry-over from other donors' samples. For the CDR3, the sequence is CASSQGLRAGANVLTF. The base sequence is TGTGCCAGCAGCCAAGGGCTGAGGGCTGGGGCCAACGTCCTGACTTTC.